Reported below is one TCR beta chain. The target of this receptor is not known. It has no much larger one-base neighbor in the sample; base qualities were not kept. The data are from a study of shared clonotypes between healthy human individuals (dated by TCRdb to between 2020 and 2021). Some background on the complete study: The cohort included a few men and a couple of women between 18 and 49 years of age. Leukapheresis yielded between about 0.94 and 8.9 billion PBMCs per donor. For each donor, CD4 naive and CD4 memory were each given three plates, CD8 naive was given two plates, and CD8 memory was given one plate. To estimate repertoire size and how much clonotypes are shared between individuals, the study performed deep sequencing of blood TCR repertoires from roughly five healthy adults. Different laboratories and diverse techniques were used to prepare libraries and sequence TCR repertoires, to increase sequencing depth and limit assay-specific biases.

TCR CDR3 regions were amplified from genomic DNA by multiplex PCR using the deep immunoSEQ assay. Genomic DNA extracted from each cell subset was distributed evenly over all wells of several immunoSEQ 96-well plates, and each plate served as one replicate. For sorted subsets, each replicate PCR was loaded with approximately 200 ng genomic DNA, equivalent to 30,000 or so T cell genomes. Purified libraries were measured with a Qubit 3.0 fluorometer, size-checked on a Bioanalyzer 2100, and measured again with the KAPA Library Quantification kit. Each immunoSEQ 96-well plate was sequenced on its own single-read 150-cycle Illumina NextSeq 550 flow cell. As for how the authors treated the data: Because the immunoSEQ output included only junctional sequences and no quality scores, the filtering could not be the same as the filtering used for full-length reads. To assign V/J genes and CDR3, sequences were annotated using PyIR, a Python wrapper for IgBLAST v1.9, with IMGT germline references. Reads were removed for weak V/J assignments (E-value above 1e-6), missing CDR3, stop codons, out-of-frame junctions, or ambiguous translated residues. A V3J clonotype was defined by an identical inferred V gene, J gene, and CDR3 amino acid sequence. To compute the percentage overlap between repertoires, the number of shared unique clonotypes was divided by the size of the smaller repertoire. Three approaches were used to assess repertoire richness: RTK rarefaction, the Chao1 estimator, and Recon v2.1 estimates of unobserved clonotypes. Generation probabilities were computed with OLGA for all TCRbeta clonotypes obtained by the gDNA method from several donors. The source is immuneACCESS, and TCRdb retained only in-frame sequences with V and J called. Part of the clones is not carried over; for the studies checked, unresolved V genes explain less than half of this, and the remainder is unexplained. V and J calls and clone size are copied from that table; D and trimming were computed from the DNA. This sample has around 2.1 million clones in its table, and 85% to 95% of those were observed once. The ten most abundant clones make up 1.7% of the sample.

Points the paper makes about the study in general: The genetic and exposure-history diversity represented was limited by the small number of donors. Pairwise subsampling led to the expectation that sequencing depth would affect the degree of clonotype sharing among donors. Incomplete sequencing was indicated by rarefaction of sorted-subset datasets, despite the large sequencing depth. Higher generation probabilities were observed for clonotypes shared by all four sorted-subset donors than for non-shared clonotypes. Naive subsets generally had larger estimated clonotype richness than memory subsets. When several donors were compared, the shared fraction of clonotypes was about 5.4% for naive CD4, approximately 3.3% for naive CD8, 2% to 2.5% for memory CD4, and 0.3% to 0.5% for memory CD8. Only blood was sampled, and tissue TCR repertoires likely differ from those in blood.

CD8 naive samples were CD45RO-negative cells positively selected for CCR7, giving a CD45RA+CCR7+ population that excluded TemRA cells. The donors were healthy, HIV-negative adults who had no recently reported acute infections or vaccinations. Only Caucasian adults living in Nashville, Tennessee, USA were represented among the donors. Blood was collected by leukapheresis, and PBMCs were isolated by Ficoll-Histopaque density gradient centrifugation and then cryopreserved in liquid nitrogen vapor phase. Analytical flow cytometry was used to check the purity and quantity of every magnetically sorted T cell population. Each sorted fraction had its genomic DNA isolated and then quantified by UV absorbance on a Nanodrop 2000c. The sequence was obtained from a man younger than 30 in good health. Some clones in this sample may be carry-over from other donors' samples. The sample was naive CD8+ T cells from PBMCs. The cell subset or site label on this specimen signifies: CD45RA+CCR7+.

CDR3 reads: CASSWGRVWETQYF. The DNA is TGTGCCAGCAGCTGGGGCAGGGTGTGGGAGACCCAGTACTTC. The chain employs TRBV13 and TRBJ2-5; possibly the D gene is TRBD1, per 5 matching bases. Inclusive of the bounding cysteine and phenylalanine, the CDR3 is 14 residues long. Just CDR3 DNA is preserved here, 42 bases in frame from base 1. The germline ends are 14 bases apart after V is trimmed by 4 bases and J by 5 bases. CDR1 and CDR2 were assigned from the germline V gene (reference sequence) as PRHDT and FYEKMQ. Supplemented by the reference TRBV13 and TRBJ2-5 proteins around the CDR3, the complete variable domain is AAGVIQSPRHLIKEKRETATLKCYPIPRHDTVYWYQQGPGQDPQFLISFYEKMQSDKGSIPDRFSAQQFSDYHSELNMSSLELGDSALYFCASSWGRVWETQYFGPGTRLLVL.